The 22 T cell receptor beta chains below were found in one sample sequenced in a study of control samples from healthy donors and cancer patients. Libraries were prepared by immunoSEQ multiplex PCR; TCRdb keeps only in-frame clonotypes and omits some of them. The data show 200,000 or so clones, with approximately 91% seen just once and less than 2% held by the top ten. The sequencing sample was made of blood. The source is a man aged 30-40 years in good health.

V gene TRBV18 combines with J gene TRBJ2-7, with D possibly matching TRBD2 (5 bases). CDR1 is KGHSH and CDR2 is LQKENI in the germline V gene. The CDR3 has 14 residues. Trimming stripped 6 bases from V and 5 bases from J, with 17 bases between. The CDR3: CASSLGGSVDEQYF. The CDR3 coding sequence is TGTGCCAGCTCCCTAGGAGGCTCAGTGGACGAGCAGTACTTC.

The chain has TRBV29-1 and TRBJ1-1; D remains unclear. The V gene's germline CDR1 is SQVTM and CDR2 ANQGSEA. This CDR3 is built from 12 residues. Trimming left V 3 bases short and J 8 bases short, with 13 bases between. The CDR3 region is CSVDLFREEAFF. CDR3 in DNA: TGCAGCGTTGATTTATTCCGGGAGGAAGCTTTCTTT.

V and J are TRBV19 and TRBJ1-5; 10 nucleotides match TRBD1. The CDR3 length is 16 residues. V lost 6 bases, J lost 0 bases, and 5 bases stayed unmatched. Germline values: CDR1 LNHDA, CDR2 SQIVND (reference sequence). CDR3 coding DNA: TGTGCCAGTAGCGACAGGGGGCTTTATAGCAATCAGCCCCAGCATTTT. This encodes CASSDRGLYSNQPQHF.

The J gene is TRBJ1-6, the V gene TRBV28; D is ambiguous. Germline V CDR1 and CDR2: MDHEN, SYDVKM. The CDR3 has 13 amino acids. The germline V and J ends were trimmed by 8 bases and 8 bases, with 13 bases remaining between them. CDR3 DNA: TGTGCCAGCGGACGGATCGGGGATTCACCCCTCCACTTT. Its protein product is CASGRIGDSPLHF.

A few counts support this clone. This chain uses TRBV30 with TRBJ2-1, with 9 bases that match TRBD2. This CDR3 has 15 amino acids. The J segment lost 7 bases and the V segment lost 0 bases, leaving 7 bases of the junction unmatched. Germline V gives CDR1 GTSNPN, CDR2 SVGIG (reference sequence). CDR3 sequence (DNA): TGTGCCTGGAGTGTACGGCGGGGGGGCCGGAATGAGCAGTTCTTC. It encodes CAWSVRRGGRNEQFF.

This clone occurred once. This rearrangement joins TRBV5-4 to TRBJ1-6; D is possibly TRBD1 (5 bases). The V end was cut by 4 bases, the J end by 9 bases, with 20 bases between. CDR3 length: 16 amino acids. CDR1 is SGHNT, CDR2 YYREEE, per germline (reference sequence). The CDR3 DNA is TGTGCCAGCAGCGCCACTGGTCCGAGGGGAACTTCACCCCTCCACTTT. Encoded protein: CASSATGPRGTSPLHF.

This chain joins TRBV16 and TRBJ2-2; 9 nucleotides match TRBD2. Germline values: CDR1 KGHSY, CDR2 FQNENV. The length of the CDR3 is 17 residues. The ends lost 2 bases at V and 5 bases at J; junction bases unmatched: 9. As DNA, the CDR3 is TGTGCCAGCAGCCAAAAGCGACAGCGGGGGGCGACCGGGGAGCTGTTTTTT. This translates into CASSQKRQRGATGELFF. Supplemented by reference TRBV16 and TRBJ2-2, the full variable domain reads GEEVAQTPKHLVRGEGQKAKLYCAPIKGHSYVFWYQQVLKNEFKFLISFQNENVFDETGMPKERFSAKCLPNSPCSLEIQATKLEDSAVYFCASSQKRQRGATGELFFGEGSRLTVL.

The CDR3 coding sequence is TGTGCCAGCAGTCGAGGGACCGCAAGTCAGCAGTTCTTC. As protein: CASSRGTASQQFF. This chain uses TRBV6-5 with TRBJ2-1; D could derive from TRBD1 or TRBD2 (5 bases each). This CDR3 has 13 amino acids. Trimming removed 5 bases from V and 11 bases from J, with 16 bases in between. Germline CDR1 reads MNHEY; CDR2 reads SVGAGI.

The CDR3 protein is CASSQDLTTGDNTEAFF. Written as DNA, the CDR3 is TGCGCCAGCAGCCAAGATTTGACAACGGGAGATAACACTGAAGCTTTCTTT. V usage is TRBV4-1 and J usage is TRBJ1-1; D gene ambiguous. Germline V CDR1 and CDR2: MGHRA, YSYEKL. V lost 0 bases, J lost 2 bases, and 16 bases lay in between. The CDR3 contains 17 residues.

This clone was observed a few times. Distinct nucleotide sequences in the sample also encode this CDR3. V and J are TRBV5-1 and TRBJ2-7, with a tentative D call TRBD2 (5 bases). The germline V and J ends were trimmed by 5 bases and 3 bases, with 9 bases remaining between them. The germline V gene has CDR1 SGHRS and CDR2 YFSETQ. The CDR3 has 12 amino acids. In DNA, the CDR3 is TGCGCCAGCAGTTCGGGAAGCTACGAGCAGTACTTC. Its protein is CASSSGSYEQYF.

The CDR3 DNA is TGTGCCAGTAGTATAGCGCTACAGGGTCCTCCCTCCTACGAGCAGTACTTC. Translated, it gives CASSIALQGPPSYEQYF. This sequence joins TRBV19 and TRBJ2-7, with D tentatively TRBD1 (6 bases). There are 17 residues in the CDR3. V gave up 1 base and J gave up 0 bases, with 16 bases separating them. CDR1 and CDR2 from the germline V gene are LNHDA and SQIVND (reference sequence).

The V gene is TRBV7-6, the J gene TRBJ2-7; 9 bases map to TRBD2. V dropped 1 base and J dropped 3; count of bases not matched to a gene: 7. Germline V CDR1 and CDR2: SGHVS, FNYEAQ. This CDR3 region has 16 residues. The CDR3 region has the DNA TGTGCCAGCAGCTTAGATTCTAGCGGGACCGTCTACGAGCAGTACTTC. This translates into CASSLDSSGTVYEQYF.

This clone has just one count. The V and J genes are TRBV7-2 and TRBJ1-6; no firm D call. There are 13 residues in the CDR3. Germline CDR1 reads SGHTA; CDR2 reads FQGNSA. Between the trimmed V and J ends, which lost 3 bases and 9 bases, there was a span of 9 bases. The CDR3 is CASSFERASPLHF. The CDR3 DNA reads TGTGCCAGCAGCTTTGAGAGGGCTTCACCCCTCCACTTT.

This sequence joins TRBV24-1 and TRBJ1-4; D unclear. This CDR3 region has 14 residues. The germline CDR1 and CDR2 sequences are KGHDR and SFDVKD. Trimming shortened V by 8 bases and J by 12 bases, and 21 bases separated the two germline ends. CDR3 sequence: CATTEGPPQGELFF. The CDR3 DNA reads TGTGCCACCACCGAGGGCCCACCCCAAGGCGAACTGTTTTTT.

The chain carries TRBV6-6 and TRBJ1-2; D gene unclear. The length of the CDR3 is 11 residues. Between the trimmed V and J ends, which lost 5 bases and 2 bases, there was a span of 3 bases. CDR1 is MNHNY and CDR2 is SVGAGI in the germline V gene (reference sequence). The CDR3 DNA sequence: TGTGCCAGCAGTGCCAACTATGGCTACACCTTC. Amino acid sequence: CASSANYGYTF.

This chain uses TRBV6-5 with TRBJ2-2; TRBD1 is a possible D gene (6 bases). This CDR3 is built from 13 residues. Germline CDR1 MNHEY, CDR2 SVGAGI. V lost 5 bases and J lost 8, with 12 bases in between. The CDR3 reads CASSPRGPGELFF. The CDR3 DNA follows: TGTGCCAGCAGTCCCAGGGGCCCGGGGGAGCTGTTTTTT.

The rearrangement uses TRBV21-1 and TRBJ2-7; TRBD2 is the table's D call, not checked against the DNA. TRBV21-1 counts as a pseudogene. The CDR3 extends over 15 amino acids. As DNA, the CDR3 is TGTGCCAGCAGCAAAATAGAAATAGTATCGGGGGAGCAGTACTTC. The encoded protein is CASSKIEIVSGEQYF.

The V gene is TRBV7-9, the J gene TRBJ1-2; 9 nucleotides agree with TRBD1. CDR1 SEHNR and CDR2 FQNEAQ come from the germline V gene (reference sequence). The junction had 5 bases not matched to a gene; V was cut back by 4 bases and J by 2 bases. The CDR3 runs to 15 residues. CDR3 sequence (DNA): TGTGCCAGCAGCTCGTACAGGGGGCAGAACTATGGCTACACCTTC. Its protein is CASSSYRGQNYGYTF.

The rearrangement joins TRBV7-9 to TRBJ1-1; unclear D gene. Per germline, CDR1 SEHNR and CDR2 FQNEAQ (reference sequence). The CDR3 has 14 amino acids. Trimming cost V 1 base and J 1 base, with 7 bases left between them. CDR3 sequence: CASSLEGGNTEAFF. For the CDR3, the DNA is TGTGCCAGCAGCTTAGAAGGAGGGAACACTGAAGCTTTCTTT.

This sequence joins TRBV7-2 and TRBJ1-6; D unresolved. This CDR3 is 18 amino acids long. Germline CDR1 reads SGHTA; CDR2 reads FQGNSA. Trimming stripped 4 bases from V and 0 bases from J, with 16 bases between. The CDR3, as DNA: TGTGCCAGCAGCTACGCCCCACTGTCGAGCTCCTATAATTCACCCCTCCACTTT. Protein: CASSYAPLSSSYNSPLHF.

The V gene is TRBV10-2, the J gene TRBJ1-5; D is uncertain. Germline V gives CDR1 WSHSY, CDR2 SAAADI. The CDR3 is made up of 12 amino acids. V dropped 3 bases and J dropped 6 bases, with 6 bases sitting between them. The CDR3: CASSERTQPQHF. CDR3 sequence (DNA): TGCGCCAGCAGTGAAAGGACTCAGCCCCAGCATTTT.

The chain carries TRBV28 and TRBJ2-1; no definite D call. The germline V gene has CDR1 MDHEN and CDR2 SYDVKM. The length of the CDR3 is 15 residues. The V and J ends lost 6 bases and 2 bases respectively, with 14 bases between them. The CDR3 DNA follows: TGTGCCAGCAGCCCCTCTAGAGTGACCTACAATGAGCAGTTCTTC. This translates into CASSPSRVTYNEQFF.